One and the same sample provided the 12 T cell receptor beta chains below, sequenced in a study of response to subunit inactivated influenza vaccine. TCRdb re-called the RT-PCR reads with MiXCR, one entry per CDR3 protein. Of about 650,000 distinct CDR3 sequences in the sample, around 14% were seen once. The source material was PBMCs from blood, sampled 11 to 12 days after vaccination. These receptors were obtained from a man over 45 who received an inactivated influenza vaccine.

This chain uses TRBV5-1 with TRBJ2-2; 9 nucleotides agree with TRBD1. Germline loops: CDR1 SGHRS, CDR2 YFSETQ. The CDR3 runs 16 residues. The junction had 6 bases not matched to a gene; V was cut back by 3 bases and J by 3 bases. The chain's CDR3 is CASSSNRGQDTGELFF. The CDR3 DNA follows: TGCGCCAGCAGCTCAAACAGGGGGCAAGACACCGGGGAGCTGTTTTTT.

The chain combines TRBV10-3 with TRBJ2-1; 14 nucleotides align to TRBD2. V gave up 7 bases and J gave up 8 bases; unmatched junction bases: 4. The CDR3 is 14 amino acids. CDR1 and CDR2 (germline): ENHRY, SYGVKD. The CDR3 bases are TGTGCCATCAAGACTAGCGGGGGGGCAGATGAGCAGTTCTTC. Protein: CAIKTSGGADEQFF.

V and J are TRBV11-3 and TRBJ2-3, with a tentative D call TRBD2 (7 bases). The germline V gene encodes CDR1 SGHNT and CDR2 YENEEA. Trimming took 5 bases from V and 4 from J, leaving 13 bases between them. The CDR3 has 14 residues. CDR3 nucleotide sequence: TGTGCCAGCAGCGCCCGGGGGGCCCCAGATACGCAGTATTTT. The encoded protein is CASSARGAPDTQYF.

This clonotype was observed a handful of times. The chain uses TRBV29-1 and TRBJ2-3; perhaps TRBD2 as D (5 bases). The length of the CDR3 is 13 residues. Looked up from germline, CDR1 is SQVTM and CDR2 is ANQGSEA. V lost 4 bases and J 1 base, leaving 9 bases between the germline ends. The CDR3 sequence is CSVVRGGTDTQYF. In DNA form, the CDR3 reads TGCAGCGTTGTTCGGGGAGGCACAGATACGCAGTATTTT.

The sample holds a few counts of this clonotype. J is TRBJ1-3 and V is TRBV5-5; D gene ambiguous. There are 15 residues in the CDR3. CDR1 is SGHKS, CDR2 YYEKEE, per germline (reference sequence). The V and J ends lost 3 bases and 5 bases respectively, with 15 bases between them. CDR3 in amino acids: CASSWGRSWRNTIYF. The DNA for the CDR3 is TGTGCCAGCAGCTGGGGAAGGAGCTGGAGAAACACCATATATTTT. Based on the CDR3 plus reference TRBV5-5 and TRBJ1-3, the full variable domain is DAGVTQSPTHLIKTRGQQVTLRCSPISGHKSVSWYQQVLGQGPQFIFQYYEKEERGRGNFPDRFSARQFPNYSSELNVNALLLGDSALYLCASSWGRSWRNTIYFGEGSWLTVV.

V gene TRBV9 combines with J gene TRBJ2-1; 7 bases map to TRBD1. The CDR3 extends over 15 amino acids. Germline V gene data show CDR1 as SGDLS and CDR2 as YYNGEE. Germline trimming cut 0 bases from V and 8 bases from J; bases unmatched to any gene: 8. The CDR3 here is CASSVDGTASDEQFF. The CDR3 DNA reads as TGTGCCAGCAGCGTAGACGGGACAGCCTCTGATGAGCAGTTCTTC.

In its sample, this clonotype was seen a few times. The chain has TRBV5-1 and TRBJ2-3; the D is unclear. V was cut by 3 bases and J by 4 bases, with 9 bases left in between. Germline CDR1 SGHRS, CDR2 YFSETQ. The CDR3 is 13 residues long. CDR3 loop: CASSWVPADTQYF. CDR3 DNA: TGCGCCAGCAGCTGGGTACCGGCAGATACGCAGTATTTT. Supplemented by reference TRBV5-1 and TRBJ2-3, the full variable domain reads KAGVTQTPRYLIKTRGQQVTLSCSPISGHRSVSWYQQTPGQGLQFLFEYFSETQRNKGNFPGRFSGRQFSNSRSEMNVSTLELGDSALYLCASSWVPADTQYFGPGTRLTVL.

The V call is TRBV20-1, the J call TRBJ1-1; D is undetermined. V lost 4 bases and J 3 bases, leaving 6 bases between the germline ends. Germline V lookup: CDR1 DFQATT, CDR2 SNEGSKA (reference sequence). The CDR3 extends over 11 amino acids. The CDR3 is CSATRYTEAFF. Written as DNA, the CDR3 is TGCAGTGCTACTAGGTACACTGAAGCTTTCTTT.

This clonotype came up a few times. V gene TRBV6-5 combines with J gene TRBJ2-7; no definite D call. CDR1 MNHEY and CDR2 SVGAGI come from the germline V gene. The CDR3 consists of 15 residues. V was shortened by 0 bases and J by 0 bases, with 9 bases between the two germline ends. CDR3 DNA sequence: TGTGCCAGCAGTTACTCCAACCGCGGCTCCTACGAGCAGTACTTC. It is translated as CASSYSNRGSYEQYF.

This chain links TRBV6-5 with TRBJ1-4; 7 bases line up with TRBD1. There are 15 residues in the CDR3. V gave up 5 bases and J gave up 3 bases; unmatched junction bases: 6. Per the germline V gene, CDR1 is MNHEY and CDR2 is SVGAGI. The DNA of the CDR3 is TGTGCCAGCAGTAACGGACAGGCCGCTAATGAAAAACTGTTTTTT. Residues: CASSNGQAANEKLFF.

This clonotype showed up just a few times. This sequence joins TRBV24-1 and TRBJ1-5; unclear D gene. The CDR3 contains 12 residues. V was trimmed by 5 bases and J by 2 bases, leaving 3 bases between them. Germline CDR1 is KGHDR and CDR2 is SFDVKD. This CDR3 reads CATSAGNQPQHF. CDR3 in DNA: TGTGCCACCAGTGCAGGCAATCAGCCCCAGCATTTT.

The gene calls are TRBV7-8 and TRBJ2-7; 10 bases fit TRBD2. The ends lost 6 bases at V and 2 bases at J; junction bases unmatched: 7. The CDR3 length is 15 residues. From germline, CDR1 is SGHVS and CDR2 FQNEAQ. The CDR3 nucleotides read TGTGCCAGCAGAAAAGGGACTAGCGCTGCCTACGAGCAGTACTTC. Its translation: CASRKGTSAAYEQYF. Complete variable domain (other parts from reference TRBV7-8 and TRBJ2-7): GAGVSQSPRYKVAKRGQDVALRCDPISGHVSLFWYQQALGQGPEFLTYFQNEAQLDKSGLPSDRFFAERPEGSVSTLKIQRTQQEDSAVYLCASRKGTSAAYEQYFGPGTRLTVT.